These T cell receptor beta chains were read from a single sample in a study of T cell repertoires in cytomegalovirus infection. Antigen specificity for these receptors is unknown. TCRdb re-called the reads through MiXCR, storing one row per CDR3 protein. Among more than 95,000 distinct CDR3 sequences listed, around 32% were seen once. Source: CD8+ T cells from cultured PBMCs, taken from culture after CMV antigen stimulation. These receptors were collected from a human donor in good health (CMV status not recorded). Some clones in this sample may be carry-over from other donors' samples. CDR3s include the opening cysteine and the closing phenylalanine or tryptophan.

TRBJ2-1 TRBV6-6 CASSYSRTGYNEQFF
TRBJ2-7 TRBV6-2/TRBV6-3 CASISGVAYEQYF
TRBJ1-4 TRBV5-4 CASSSPDTGQVNEKLFF
TRBJ1-2 TRBV6-2/TRBV6-3 CASSDGVPSFGYTF
TRBJ2-1 TRBV11-3 CASSLIYSGEGYNEQFF
TRBJ1-2 TRBV7-4 CASSSQDSEFYGYTF
TRBJ1-5 TRBV28 CASSQGQAATHQPQHF
TRBJ2-2 TRBV5-1 CASSLSVGLGELFF
TRBJ1-5 TRBV6-6 CASSYRRDNQPQHF
TRBJ2-5 TRBV12-3/TRBV12-4 CASSGSWRETQYF
TRBJ2-2 TRBV7-8 CASSPSAGGTGELFF
TRBJ1-1 TRBV19 CATRQGANTEAFF
TRBJ1-1 TRBV13 CASSLRGRGTEAFF